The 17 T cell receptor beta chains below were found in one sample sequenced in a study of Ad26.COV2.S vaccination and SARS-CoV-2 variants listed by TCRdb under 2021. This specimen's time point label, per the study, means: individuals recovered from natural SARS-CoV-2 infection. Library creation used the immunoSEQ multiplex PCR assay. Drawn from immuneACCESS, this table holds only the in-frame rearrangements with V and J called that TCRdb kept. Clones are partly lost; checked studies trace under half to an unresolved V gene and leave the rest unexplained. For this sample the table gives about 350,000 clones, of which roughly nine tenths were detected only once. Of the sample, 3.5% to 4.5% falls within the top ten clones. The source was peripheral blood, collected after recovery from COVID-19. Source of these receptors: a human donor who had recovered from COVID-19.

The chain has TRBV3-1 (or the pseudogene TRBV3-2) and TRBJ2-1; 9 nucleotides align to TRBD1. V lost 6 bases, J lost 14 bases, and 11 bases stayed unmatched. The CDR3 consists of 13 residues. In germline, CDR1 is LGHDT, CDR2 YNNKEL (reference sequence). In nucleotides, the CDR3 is TGTGCCAGCAGTATAACAGGGGGCCCCTCCGAGTTCTTC. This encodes CASSITGGPSEFF.

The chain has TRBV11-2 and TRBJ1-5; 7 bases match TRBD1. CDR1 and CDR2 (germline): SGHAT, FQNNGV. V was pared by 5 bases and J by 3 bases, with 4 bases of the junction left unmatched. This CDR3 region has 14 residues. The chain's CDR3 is CASSPTGDNQPQHF. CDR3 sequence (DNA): TGTGCCAGCAGCCCTACAGGGGACAATCAGCCCCAGCATTTT.

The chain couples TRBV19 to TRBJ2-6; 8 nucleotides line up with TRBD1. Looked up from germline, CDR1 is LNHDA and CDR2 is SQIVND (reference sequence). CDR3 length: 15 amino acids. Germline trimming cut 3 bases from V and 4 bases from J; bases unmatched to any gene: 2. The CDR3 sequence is CASSMQGAGANVLTF. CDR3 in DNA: TGTGCCAGTAGTATGCAGGGGGCCGGGGCCAACGTCCTGACTTTC.

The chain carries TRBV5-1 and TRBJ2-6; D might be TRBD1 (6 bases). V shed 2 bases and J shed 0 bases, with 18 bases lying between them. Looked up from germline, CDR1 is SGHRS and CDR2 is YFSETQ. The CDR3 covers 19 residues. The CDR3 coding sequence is TGCGCCAGCAGCTTAGAGCCCAGGGGCCCCAGCTCTGGGGCCAACGTCCTGACTTTC. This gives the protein CASSLEPRGPSSGANVLTF.

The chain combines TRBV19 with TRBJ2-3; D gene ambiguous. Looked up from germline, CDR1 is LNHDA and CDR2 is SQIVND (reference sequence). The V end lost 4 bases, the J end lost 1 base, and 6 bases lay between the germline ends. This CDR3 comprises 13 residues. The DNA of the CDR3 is TGTGCCAGTAGTAGATTTCGCACAGATACGCAGTATTTT. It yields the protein CASSRFRTDTQYF.

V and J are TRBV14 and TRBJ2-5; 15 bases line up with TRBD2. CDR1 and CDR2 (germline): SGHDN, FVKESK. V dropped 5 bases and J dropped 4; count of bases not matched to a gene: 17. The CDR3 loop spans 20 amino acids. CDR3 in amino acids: CASSFQTGLAGGPNRETQYF. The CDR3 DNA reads TGTGCCAGCAGCTTTCAGACCGGACTAGCGGGGGGGCCGAACAGAGAGACCCAGTACTTC.

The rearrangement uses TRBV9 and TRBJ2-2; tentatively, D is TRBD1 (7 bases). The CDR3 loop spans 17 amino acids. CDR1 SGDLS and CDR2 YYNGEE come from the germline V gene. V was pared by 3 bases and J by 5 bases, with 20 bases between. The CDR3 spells CASSAFPEGALTGELFF. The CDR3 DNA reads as TGTGCCAGCAGCGCCTTTCCGGAGGGGGCATTAACCGGGGAGCTGTTTTTT.

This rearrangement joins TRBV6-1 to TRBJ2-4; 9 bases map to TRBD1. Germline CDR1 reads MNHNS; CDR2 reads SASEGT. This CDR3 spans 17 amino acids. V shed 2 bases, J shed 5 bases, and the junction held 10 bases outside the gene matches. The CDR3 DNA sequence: TGTGCCAGCAGTGAAAGTCCGGGACAGGGCCCCCAAAACATTCAGTACTTC. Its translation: CASSESPGQGPQNIQYF.

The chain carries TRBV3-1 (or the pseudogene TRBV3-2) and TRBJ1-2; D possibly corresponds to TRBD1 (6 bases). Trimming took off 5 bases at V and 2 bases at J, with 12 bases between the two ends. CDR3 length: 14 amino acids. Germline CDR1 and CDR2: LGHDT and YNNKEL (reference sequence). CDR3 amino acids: CASSDIGGNYGYTF. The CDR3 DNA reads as TGTGCCAGCAGCGATATAGGGGGGAACTATGGCTACACCTTC.

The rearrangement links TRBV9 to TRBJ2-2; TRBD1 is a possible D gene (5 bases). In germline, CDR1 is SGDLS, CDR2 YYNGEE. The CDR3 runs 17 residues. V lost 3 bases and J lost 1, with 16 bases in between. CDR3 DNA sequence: TGTGCCAGCAGCGAGCCCCGACAGTCGATGAACACCGGGGAGCTGTTTTTT. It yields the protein CASSEPRQSMNTGELFF.

The CDR3 reads CASSEPTRDKIYEQYF. CDR3 nucleotides: TGCGCCAGCAGTGAACCGACCCGGGACAAAATCTACGAGCAGTACTTC. The chain combines TRBV10-2 with TRBJ2-7; tentatively, D is TRBD1 (6 bases). V dropped 3 bases and J dropped 3 bases, with 18 bases sitting between them. The CDR3 runs 16 residues. Germline values: CDR1 WSHSY, CDR2 SAAADI.

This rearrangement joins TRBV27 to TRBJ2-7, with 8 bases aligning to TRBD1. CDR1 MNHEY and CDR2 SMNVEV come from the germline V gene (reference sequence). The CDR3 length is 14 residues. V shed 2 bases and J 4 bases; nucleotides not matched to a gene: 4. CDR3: CASSLGQGPYEQYF. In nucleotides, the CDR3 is TGTGCCAGCAGTTTAGGACAGGGTCCATACGAGCAGTACTTC.

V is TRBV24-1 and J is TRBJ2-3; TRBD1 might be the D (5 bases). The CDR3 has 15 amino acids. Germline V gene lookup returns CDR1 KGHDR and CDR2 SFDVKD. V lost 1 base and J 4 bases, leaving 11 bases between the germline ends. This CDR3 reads CATSDFQGAADTQYF. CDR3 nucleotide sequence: TGTGCCACCAGTGATTTCCAGGGTGCAGCAGATACGCAGTATTTT.

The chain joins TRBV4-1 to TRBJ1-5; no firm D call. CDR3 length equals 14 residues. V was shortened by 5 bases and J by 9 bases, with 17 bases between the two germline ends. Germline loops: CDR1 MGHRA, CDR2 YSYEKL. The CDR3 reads CASSTDGGERPQHF. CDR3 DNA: TGCGCCAGCAGCACGGACGGCGGGGAGAGGCCCCAGCATTTT.

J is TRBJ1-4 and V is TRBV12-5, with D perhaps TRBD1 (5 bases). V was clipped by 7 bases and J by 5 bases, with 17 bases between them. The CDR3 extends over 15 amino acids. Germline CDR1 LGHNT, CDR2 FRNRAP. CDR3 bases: TGTGCTAGTGTTATAAAGTTGTGGGGGAATGAAAAACTGTTTTTT. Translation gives CASVIKLWGNEKLFF.

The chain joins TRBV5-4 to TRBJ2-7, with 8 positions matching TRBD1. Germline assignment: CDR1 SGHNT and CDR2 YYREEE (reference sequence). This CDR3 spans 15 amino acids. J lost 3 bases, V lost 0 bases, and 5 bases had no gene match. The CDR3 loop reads CASSLDPGQVYEQYF. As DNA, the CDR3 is TGTGCCAGCAGCTTGGATCCGGGACAGGTCTACGAGCAGTACTTC. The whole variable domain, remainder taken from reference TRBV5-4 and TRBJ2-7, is ETGVTQSPTHLIKTRGQQVTLRCSSQSGHNTVSWYQQALGQGPQFIFQYYREEENGRGNFPPRFSGLQFPNYSSELNVNALELDDSALYLCASSLDPGQVYEQYFGPGTRLTVT.

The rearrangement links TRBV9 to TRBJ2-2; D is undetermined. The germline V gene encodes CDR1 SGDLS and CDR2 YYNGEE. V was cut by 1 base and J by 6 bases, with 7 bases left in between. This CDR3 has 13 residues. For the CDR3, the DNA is TGTGCCAGCAGCGTAAGAATTCCCGGGGAGCTGTTTTTT. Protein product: CASSVRIPGELFF.